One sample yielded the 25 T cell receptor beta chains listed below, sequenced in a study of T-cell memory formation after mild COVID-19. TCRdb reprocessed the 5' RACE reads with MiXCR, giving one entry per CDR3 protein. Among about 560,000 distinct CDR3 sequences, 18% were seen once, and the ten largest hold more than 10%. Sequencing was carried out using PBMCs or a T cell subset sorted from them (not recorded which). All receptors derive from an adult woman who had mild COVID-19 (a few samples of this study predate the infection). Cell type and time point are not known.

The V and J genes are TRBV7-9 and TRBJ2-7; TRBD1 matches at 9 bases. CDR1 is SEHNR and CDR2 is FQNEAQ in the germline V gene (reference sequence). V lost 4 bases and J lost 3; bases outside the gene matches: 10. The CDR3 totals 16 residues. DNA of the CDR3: TGTGCCAGCAGCTCCTGGGGACAGGGAATAATCTACGAGCAGTACTTC. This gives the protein CASSSWGQGIIYEQYF.

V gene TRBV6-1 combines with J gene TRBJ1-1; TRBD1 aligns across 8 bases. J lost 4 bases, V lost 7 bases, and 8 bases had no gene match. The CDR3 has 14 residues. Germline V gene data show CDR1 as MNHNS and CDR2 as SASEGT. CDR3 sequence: CASKRGQGGTEAFF. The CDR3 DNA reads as TGTGCCAGCAAAAGAGGACAGGGCGGCACTGAAGCTTTCTTT.

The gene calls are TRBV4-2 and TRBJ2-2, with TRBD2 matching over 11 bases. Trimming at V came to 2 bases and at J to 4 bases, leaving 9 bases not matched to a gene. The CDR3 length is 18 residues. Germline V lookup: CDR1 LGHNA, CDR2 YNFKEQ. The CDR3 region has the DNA TGTGCCAGCAGCCAAACGGAGGGACTAGCGGCGTCCACCGGGGAGCTGTTTTTT. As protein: CASSQTEGLAASTGELFF.

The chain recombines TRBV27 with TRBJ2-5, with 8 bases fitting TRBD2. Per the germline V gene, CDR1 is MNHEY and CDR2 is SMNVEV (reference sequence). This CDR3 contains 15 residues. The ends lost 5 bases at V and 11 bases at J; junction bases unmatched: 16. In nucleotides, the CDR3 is TGTGCCAGCAGTCTAAGCGGGGGCCCAGCCAATGAGCAGTACTTC. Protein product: CASSLSGGPANEQYF.

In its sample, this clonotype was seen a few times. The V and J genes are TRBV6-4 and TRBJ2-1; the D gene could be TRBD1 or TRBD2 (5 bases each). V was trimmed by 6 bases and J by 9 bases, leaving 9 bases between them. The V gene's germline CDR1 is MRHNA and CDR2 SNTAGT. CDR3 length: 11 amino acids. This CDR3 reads CASSSGTEQFF. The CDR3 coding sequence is TGTGCCAGCAGCTCCGGGACTGAGCAGTTCTTC.

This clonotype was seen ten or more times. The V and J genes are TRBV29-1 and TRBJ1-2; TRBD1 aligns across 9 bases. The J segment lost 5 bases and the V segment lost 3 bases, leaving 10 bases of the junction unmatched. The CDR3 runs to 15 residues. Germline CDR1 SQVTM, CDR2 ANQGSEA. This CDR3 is CSVDSRDREPYGYTF. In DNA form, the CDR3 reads TGCAGCGTTGATAGCCGGGACAGGGAACCGTATGGCTACACCTTC.

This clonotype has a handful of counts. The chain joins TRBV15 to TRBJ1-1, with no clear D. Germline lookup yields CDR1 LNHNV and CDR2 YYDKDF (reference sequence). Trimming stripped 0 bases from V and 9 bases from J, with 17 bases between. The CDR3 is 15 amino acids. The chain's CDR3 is CATSRDQTMVDKAFF. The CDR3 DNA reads TGTGCCACCAGCAGAGATCAAACGATGGTGGATAAAGCTTTCTTT.

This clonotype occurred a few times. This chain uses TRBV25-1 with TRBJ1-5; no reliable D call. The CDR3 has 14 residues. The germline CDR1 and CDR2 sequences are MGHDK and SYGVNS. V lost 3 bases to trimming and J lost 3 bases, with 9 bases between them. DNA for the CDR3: TGTGCCAGCAGTGACCGACGGAACAATCAGCCCCAGCATTTT. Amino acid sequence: CASSDRRNNQPQHF.

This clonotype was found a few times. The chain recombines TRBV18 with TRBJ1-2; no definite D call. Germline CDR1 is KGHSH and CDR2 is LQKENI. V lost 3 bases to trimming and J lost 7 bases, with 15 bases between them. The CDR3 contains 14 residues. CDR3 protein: CASSPTGALLGYTF. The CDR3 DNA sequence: TGTGCCAGCTCACCCACGGGTGCCCTTCTTGGCTACACCTTC. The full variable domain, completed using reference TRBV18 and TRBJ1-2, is NAGVMQNPRHLVRRRGQEARLRCSPMKGHSHVYWYRQLPEEGLKFMVYLQKENIIDESGMPKERFSAEFPKEGPSILRIQQVVRGDSAAYFCASSPTGALLGYTFGSGTRLTVV.

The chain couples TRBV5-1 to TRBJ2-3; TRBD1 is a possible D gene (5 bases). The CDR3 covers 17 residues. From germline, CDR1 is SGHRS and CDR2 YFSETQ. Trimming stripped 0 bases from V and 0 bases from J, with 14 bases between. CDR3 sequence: CASSLVPAGISTDTQYF. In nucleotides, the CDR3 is TGCGCCAGCAGCTTGGTTCCCGCAGGGATAAGCACAGATACGCAGTATTTT.

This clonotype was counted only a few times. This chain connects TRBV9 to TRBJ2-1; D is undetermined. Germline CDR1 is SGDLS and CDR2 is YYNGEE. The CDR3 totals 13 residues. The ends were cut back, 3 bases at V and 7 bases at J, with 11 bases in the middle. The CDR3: CASSGGTWNEQFF. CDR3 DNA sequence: TGTGCCAGCAGCGGGGGTACTTGGAATGAGCAGTTCTTC.

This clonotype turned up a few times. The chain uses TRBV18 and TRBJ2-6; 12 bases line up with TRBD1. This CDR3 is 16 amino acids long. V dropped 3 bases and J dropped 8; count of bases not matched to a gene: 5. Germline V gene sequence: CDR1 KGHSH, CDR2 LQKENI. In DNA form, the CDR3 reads TGTGCCAGCTCACCGGCCGGGACAGGGGGCCCCAACGTCCTGACTTTC. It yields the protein CASSPAGTGGPNVLTF. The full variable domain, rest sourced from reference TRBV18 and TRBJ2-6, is NAGVMQNPRHLVRRRGQEARLRCSPMKGHSHVYWYRQLPEEGLKFMVYLQKENIIDESGMPKERFSAEFPKEGPSILRIQQVVRGDSAAYFCASSPAGTGGPNVLTFGAGSRLTVL.

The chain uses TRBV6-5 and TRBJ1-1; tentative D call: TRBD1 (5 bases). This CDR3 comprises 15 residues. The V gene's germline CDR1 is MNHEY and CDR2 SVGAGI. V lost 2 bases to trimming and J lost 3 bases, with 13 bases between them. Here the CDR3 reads CASSYNRRGDTEAFF. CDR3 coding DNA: TGTGCCAGCAGTTACAACCGCCGGGGGGACACTGAAGCTTTCTTT.

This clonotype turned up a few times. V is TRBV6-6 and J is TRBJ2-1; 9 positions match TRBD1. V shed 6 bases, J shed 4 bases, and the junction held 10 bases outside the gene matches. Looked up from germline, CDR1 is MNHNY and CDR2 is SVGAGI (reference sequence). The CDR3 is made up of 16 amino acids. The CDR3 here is CASRPGTGRRYNEQFF. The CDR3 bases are TGTGCCAGCAGACCCGGGACAGGGAGGAGGTACAATGAGCAGTTCTTC.

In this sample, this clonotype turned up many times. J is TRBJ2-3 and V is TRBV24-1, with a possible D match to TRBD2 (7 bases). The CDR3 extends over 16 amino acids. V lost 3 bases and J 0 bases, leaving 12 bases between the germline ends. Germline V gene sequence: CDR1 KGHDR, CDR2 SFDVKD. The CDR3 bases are TGTGCCACCAGTGATCGAGGGAGGGGGAGCACAGATACGCAGTATTTT. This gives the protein CATSDRGRGSTDTQYF.

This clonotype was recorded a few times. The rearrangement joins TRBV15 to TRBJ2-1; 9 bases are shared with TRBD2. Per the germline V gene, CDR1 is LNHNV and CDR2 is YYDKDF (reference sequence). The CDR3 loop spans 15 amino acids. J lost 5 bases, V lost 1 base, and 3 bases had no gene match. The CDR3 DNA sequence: TGTGCCACCAGCAGAGGCAGCGGGAGGAACAATGAGCAGTTCTTC. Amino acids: CATSRGSGRNNEQFF.

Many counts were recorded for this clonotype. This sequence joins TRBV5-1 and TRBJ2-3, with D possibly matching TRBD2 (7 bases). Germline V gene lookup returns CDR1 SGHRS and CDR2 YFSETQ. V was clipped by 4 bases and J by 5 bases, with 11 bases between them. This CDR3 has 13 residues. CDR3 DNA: TGCGCCAGCAGCGTGGGGGGGCAAGATACGCAGTATTTT. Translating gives CASSVGGQDTQYF.

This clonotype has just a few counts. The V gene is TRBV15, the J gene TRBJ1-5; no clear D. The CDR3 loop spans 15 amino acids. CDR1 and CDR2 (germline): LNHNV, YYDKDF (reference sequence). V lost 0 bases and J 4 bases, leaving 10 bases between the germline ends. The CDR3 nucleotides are TGTGCCACCAGCAGAGATTTGGGGAGTAATCAGCCCCAGCATTTT. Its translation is CATSRDLGSNQPQHF.

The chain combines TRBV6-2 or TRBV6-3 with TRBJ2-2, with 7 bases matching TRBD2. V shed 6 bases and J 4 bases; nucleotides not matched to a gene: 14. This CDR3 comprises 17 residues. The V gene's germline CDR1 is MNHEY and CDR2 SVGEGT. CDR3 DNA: TGTGCCAGCAGCCTACGGCGAACTAGCGCCGGCACCGGGGAGCTGTTTTTT. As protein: CASSLRRTSAGTGELFF.

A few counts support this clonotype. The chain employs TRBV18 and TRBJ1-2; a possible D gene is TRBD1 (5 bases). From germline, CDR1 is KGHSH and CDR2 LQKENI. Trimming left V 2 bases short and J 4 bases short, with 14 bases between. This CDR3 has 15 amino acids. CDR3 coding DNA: TGTGCCAGCTCACCAATGGGGGAGACGGGCTATGGCTACACCTTC. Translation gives CASSPMGETGYGYTF.

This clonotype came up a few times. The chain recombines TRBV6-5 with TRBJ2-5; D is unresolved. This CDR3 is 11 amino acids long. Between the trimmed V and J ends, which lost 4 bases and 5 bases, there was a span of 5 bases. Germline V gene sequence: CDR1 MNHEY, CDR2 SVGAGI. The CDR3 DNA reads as TGTGCCAGCAGTTCGATCGAGACCCAGTACTTC. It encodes CASSSIETQYF.

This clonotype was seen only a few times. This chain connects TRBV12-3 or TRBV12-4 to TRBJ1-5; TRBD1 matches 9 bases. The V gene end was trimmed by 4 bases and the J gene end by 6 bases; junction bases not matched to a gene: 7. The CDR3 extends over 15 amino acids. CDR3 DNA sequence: TGTGCCAGCAGTTGGGACAGGGATTATCTTCAGCCCCAGCATTTT. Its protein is CASSWDRDYLQPQHF.

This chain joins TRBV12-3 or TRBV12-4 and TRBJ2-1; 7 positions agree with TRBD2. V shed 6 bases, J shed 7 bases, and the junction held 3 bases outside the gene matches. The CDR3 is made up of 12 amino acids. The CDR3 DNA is TGTGCCAGCAGAATCGGGGGGAATGAGCAGTTCTTC. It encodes CASRIGGNEQFF.

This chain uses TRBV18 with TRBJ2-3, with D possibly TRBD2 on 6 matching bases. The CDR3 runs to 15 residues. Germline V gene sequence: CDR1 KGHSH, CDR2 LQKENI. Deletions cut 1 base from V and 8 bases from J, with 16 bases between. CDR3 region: CASSPLPGSDGTQYF. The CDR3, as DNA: TGTGCCAGCTCACCACTTCCCGGGAGCGACGGTACGCAGTATTTT.

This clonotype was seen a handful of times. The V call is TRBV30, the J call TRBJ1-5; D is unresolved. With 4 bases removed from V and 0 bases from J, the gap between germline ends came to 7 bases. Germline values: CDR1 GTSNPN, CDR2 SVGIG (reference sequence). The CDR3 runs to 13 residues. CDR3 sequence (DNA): TGTGCCTGGACGGATAATAGCAATCAGCCCCAGCATTTT. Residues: CAWTDNSNQPQHF.